The 10 T cell receptor beta chains below all came from one sample that was sequenced in a study of blood T cell repertoires in COVID-19. Method: immunoSEQ multiplex PCR; TCRdb's copy keeps in-frame clones and lacks some. This sample has 250,000 to 300,000 clones, with nearly 90% found just once. The sample taken for sequencing was PBMCs or T cells enriched from blood (not recorded which). The receptors shown here come from a woman aged 45-60 years who had been exposed to COVID-19.

The CDR3 loop reads CASSFTVTNYGYTF. DNA for the CDR3: TGTGCCAGCAGTTTCACAGTTACTAACTATGGCTACACCTTC. V gene TRBV27 combines with J gene TRBJ1-2; D uncertain. CDR1 is MNHEY, CDR2 SMNVEV, per germline (reference sequence). The V gene lost 3 bases and the J gene lost 0 bases, with 8 bases spanning the gap. The CDR3 length is 14 residues.

The V call is TRBV5-1, the J call TRBJ2-5; 7 bases line up with TRBD2. The J segment lost 5 bases and the V segment lost 1 base, leaving 5 bases of the junction unmatched. Germline V lookup: CDR1 SGHRS, CDR2 YFSETQ. The CDR3 length is 14 residues. CDR3 in amino acids: CASSLSPGGETQYF. Written as DNA, the CDR3 is TGCGCCAGCAGCTTGAGTCCCGGGGGGGAGACCCAGTACTTC.

With respect to this clone: The junction does not match germline at one end; this may be a read error. The rearrangement uses TRBV7-7 and TRBJ2-2, with TRBD2 identical over 7 bases. This CDR3 region has 17 residues. Per the germline V gene, CDR1 is SSHAT and CDR2 is FNYEAQ (reference sequence). CDR3 sequence (DNA): TGTGCTAGCAGCTTAGTGGGCTCGCGGGGGAGCACCGGGGAGCTGTTTTTT. Translation gives CASSLVGSRGSTGELFF.

The chain's CDR3 is CASDPGRGNNEQFF. CDR3 nucleotides: TGTGCCTCCGATCCCGGCAGGGGGAACAATGAGCAGTTCTTC. V is TRBV25-1 and J is TRBJ2-1, with 7 bases lining up with TRBD1. The CDR3 spans 14 residues. Trimming took 11 bases from V and 5 from J; bases not matched to a gene: 12. Germline CDR1 reads MGHDK; CDR2 reads SYGVNS. The whole variable domain, filled in from reference TRBV25-1 and TRBJ2-1, reads EADIYQTPRYLVIGTGKKITLECSQTMGHDKMYWYQQDPGMELHLIHYSYGVNSTEKGDLSSESTVSRIRTEHFPLTLESARPSHTSQYLCASDPGRGNNEQFFGPGTRLTVL.

This chain joins TRBV6-1 and TRBJ1-6; no firm D call. The CDR3 contains 13 residues. V lost 2 bases and J lost 8, with 7 bases in between. The germline V gene encodes CDR1 MNHNS and CDR2 SASEGT. CDR3 sequence reads: CASSEFQDSPLHF. DNA for the CDR3: TGTGCCAGCAGTGAATTCCAGGATTCACCCCTCCACTTT.

A few counts support this clone. In the same sample, other DNA sequences code for this CDR3. This rearrangement joins TRBV20-1 to TRBJ1-2; 7 bases agree with TRBD1. Germline V gene sequence: CDR1 DFQATT, CDR2 SNEGSKA (reference sequence). The CDR3 has 11 amino acids. V lost 6 bases and J lost 4; bases outside the gene matches: 2. The DNA of the CDR3 is TGCAGTGCGCGGACAGGCTATGGCTACACCTTC. This translates into CSARTGYGYTF.

This chain connects TRBV28 to TRBJ2-5; 9 positions agree with TRBD2. This CDR3 contains 16 residues. V shed 9 bases and J 1 base; nucleotides not matched to a gene: 12. Germline V gene data show CDR1 as MDHEN and CDR2 as SYDVKM. CDR3 in DNA: TGTGCCAGTTCAGAAGCTGGGCGGGGGGGCCAAGAGACCCAGTACTTC. Its protein is CASSEAGRGGQETQYF.

The chain couples TRBV19 to TRBJ1-2; possibly TRBD1 for D (6 bases). The CDR3 is made up of 16 amino acids. Per the germline V gene, CDR1 is LNHDA and CDR2 is SQIVND (reference sequence). V was clipped by 4 bases and J by 4 bases, with 19 bases between them. The CDR3 nucleotides read TGTGCCAGTAGTACCACGGGGGGCAGATCGGGCTATGGCTACACCTTC. It codes for CASSTTGGRSGYGYTF.

This chain links TRBV5-1 with TRBJ1-1; 7 nucleotides match TRBD1. The CDR3 extends over 16 amino acids. V was clipped by 6 bases and J by 1 base; unmatched bases: 12. Germline CDR1 and CDR2: SGHRS and YFSETQ. The CDR3 coding sequence is TGCGCCAGCATTATCGCCCCGGGACAGAAGAACACTGAAGCTTTCTTT. This sequence encodes CASIIAPGQKNTEAFF. Full variable domain (rest looked up from reference TRBV5-1 and TRBJ1-1): KAGVTQTPRYLIKTRGQQVTLSCSPISGHRSVSWYQQTPGQGLQFLFEYFSETQRNKGNFPGRFSGRQFSNSRSEMNVSTLELGDSALYLCASIIAPGQKNTEAFFGQGTRLTVV.

The rearrangement links TRBV5-5 to TRBJ1-1; no clear D gene. V was shortened by 0 bases and J by 2 bases, with 14 bases between the two germline ends. The CDR3 has 16 amino acids. Per the germline V gene, CDR1 is SGHKS and CDR2 is YYEKEE (reference sequence). The CDR3 reads CASSLGVLDFNTEAFF. The CDR3 DNA sequence: TGTGCCAGCAGCTTGGGAGTCCTAGATTTTAACACTGAAGCTTTCTTT.